This T cell receptor beta chain was captured in a study of OX40 agonist ivuxolimab in advanced cancers. At the level of the study: Patients' therapy was ivuxolimab, an antibody that acts as an agonist of OX40 (CD134).

V was pared by 2 bases and J by 5 bases, with 10 bases between. This CDR3 contains 13 residues. Germline V lookup: CDR1 SGHTS, CDR2 YDEGEE. Comment on this clone: Its antigen is as yet unknown.

Profiling relied on immunoSEQ multiplex PCR, and the TCRdb table lists in-frame clones only, not all of them. The table lists about 70,000 clones, roughly nine tenths of them singletons. Findings of the study overall: At 0.1 to 3.0 mg/kg, CD4+ and CD8+ blood T cells expanded clonally by week 6.

Sequenced material: CD4+ or CD8+ T cells sorted from blood, taken in a trial of the OX40 agonist ivuxolimab. This chain joins TRBV5-8 and TRBJ1-1, with a possible D match to TRBD1 (6 bases). The clonotype was recovered from an adult with an advanced solid tumor such as melanoma, head and neck, liver or kidney cancer. CDR3 region: CASSFGGATEAFF. The CDR3 DNA reads as TGTGCCAGCAGCTTCGGGGGGGCTACTGAAGCTTTCTTT.